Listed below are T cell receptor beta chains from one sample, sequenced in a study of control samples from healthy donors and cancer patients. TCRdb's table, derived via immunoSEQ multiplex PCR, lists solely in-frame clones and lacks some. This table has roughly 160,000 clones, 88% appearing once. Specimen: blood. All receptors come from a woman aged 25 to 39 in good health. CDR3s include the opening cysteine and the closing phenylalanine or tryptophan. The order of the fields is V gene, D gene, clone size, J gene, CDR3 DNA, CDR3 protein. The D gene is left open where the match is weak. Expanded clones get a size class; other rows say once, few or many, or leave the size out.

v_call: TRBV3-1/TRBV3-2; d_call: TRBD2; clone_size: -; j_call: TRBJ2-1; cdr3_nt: TGTGCCAGCAGCCTAAGCGGGGGGGGTGAGCAGTTCTTC; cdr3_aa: CASSLSGGGEQFF
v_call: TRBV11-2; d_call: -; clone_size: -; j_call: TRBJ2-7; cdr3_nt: TGTGCCAGCAGCTTAGGGTACGGACTCGGCGAGCAGTACTTC; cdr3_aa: CASSLGYGLGEQYF
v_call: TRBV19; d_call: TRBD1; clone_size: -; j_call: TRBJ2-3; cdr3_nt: TGTGCCAGTAGTATGCCCGGGACAGAGTCCACAGATACGCAGTATTTT; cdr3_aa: CASSMPGTESTDTQYF
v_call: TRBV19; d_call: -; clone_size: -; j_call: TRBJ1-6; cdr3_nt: TGTGCCAGCCAAACCCGGAGCAGGGAGAATTCACCCCTCCACTTT; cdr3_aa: CASQTRSRENSPLHF
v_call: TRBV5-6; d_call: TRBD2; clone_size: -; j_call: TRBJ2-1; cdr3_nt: TGTGCCAGCAGCACAAAGTGGGCGGGAGGGCCAAACAATGAGCAGTTCTTC; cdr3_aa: CASSTKWAGGPNNEQFF
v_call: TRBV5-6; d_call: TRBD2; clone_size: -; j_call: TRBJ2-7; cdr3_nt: TGTGCCAGCAGCTTCTTTTTTGCGGGAGCGAACGAGCAGTACTTC; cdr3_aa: CASSFFFAGANEQYF
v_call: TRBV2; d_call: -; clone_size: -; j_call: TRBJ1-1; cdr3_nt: TGTGCCAGCAGTGTGGGGTTTAACACTGAAGCTTTCTTT; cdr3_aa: CASSVGFNTEAFF
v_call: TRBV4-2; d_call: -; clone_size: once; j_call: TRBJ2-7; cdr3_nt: TGTGCCAGCAGCCAAGAAGCGACTTCCCACTACGAGCAGTACTTC; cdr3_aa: CASSQEATSHYEQYF
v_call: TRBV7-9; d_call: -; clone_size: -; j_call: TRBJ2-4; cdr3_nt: TGTGCCAGCAGCGTCAATATAGCCAAAAACATTCAGTACTTC; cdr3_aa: CASSVNIAKNIQYF
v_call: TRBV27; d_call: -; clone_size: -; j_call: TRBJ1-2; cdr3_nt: TGTGCCAGCAGTCCTGGGGGGGGGATACGTGGCTACACCTTC; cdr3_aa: CASSPGGGIRGYTF
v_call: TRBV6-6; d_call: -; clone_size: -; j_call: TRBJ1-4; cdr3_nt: TGTGCCAGCAAGGGGAGGACAGTTAATGAAAAACTGTTTTTT; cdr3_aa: CASKGRTVNEKLFF
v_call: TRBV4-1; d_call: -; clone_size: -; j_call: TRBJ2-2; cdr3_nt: TGCGCCAGCAGCCAAGATGGCCGGGGGCTTAGGAACACCGGGGAGCTGTTTTTT; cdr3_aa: CASSQDGRGLRNTGELFF
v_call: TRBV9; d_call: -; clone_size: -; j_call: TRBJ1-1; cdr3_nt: TGTGCCAGCAGCGTAGGACAGGCCACTGAAGCTTTCTTT; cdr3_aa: CASSVGQATEAFF
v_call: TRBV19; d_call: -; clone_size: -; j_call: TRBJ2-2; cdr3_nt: TGTGCCAGTAGTATAGATAACTTCGGGGAGCTGTTTTTT; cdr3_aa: CASSIDNFGELFF
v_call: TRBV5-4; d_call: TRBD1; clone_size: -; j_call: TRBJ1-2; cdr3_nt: TGTGCCAGCAGACCAGAACAGGGGGTCTATGGCTACACCTTC; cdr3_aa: CASRPEQGVYGYTF
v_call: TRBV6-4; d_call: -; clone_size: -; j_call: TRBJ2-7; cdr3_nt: TGTGCCAGCAGTGACTACTCCTACGAGCAGTACTTC; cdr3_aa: CASSDYSYEQYF
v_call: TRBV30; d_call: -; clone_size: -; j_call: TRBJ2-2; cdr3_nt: TGTGCCTGGCTTTTAATGCGGGACACCGGGGAGCTGTTTTTT; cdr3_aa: CAWLLMRDTGELFF
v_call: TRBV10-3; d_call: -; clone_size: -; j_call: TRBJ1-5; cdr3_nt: TGTGCCATCAGTTTCGAGGGGGGCCCCAATCAGCCCCAGCATTTT; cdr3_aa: CAISFEGGPNQPQHF
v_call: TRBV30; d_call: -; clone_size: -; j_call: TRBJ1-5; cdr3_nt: TGTGCCTGGAGTGTTGGCAGTGATCAGCCCCAGCATTTT; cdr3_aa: CAWSVGSDQPQHF
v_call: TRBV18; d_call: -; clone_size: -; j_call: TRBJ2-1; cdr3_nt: TGTGCCAGCTCACCACTGGTGCAGAGCAATGAGCAGTTCTTC; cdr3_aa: CASSPLVQSNEQFF